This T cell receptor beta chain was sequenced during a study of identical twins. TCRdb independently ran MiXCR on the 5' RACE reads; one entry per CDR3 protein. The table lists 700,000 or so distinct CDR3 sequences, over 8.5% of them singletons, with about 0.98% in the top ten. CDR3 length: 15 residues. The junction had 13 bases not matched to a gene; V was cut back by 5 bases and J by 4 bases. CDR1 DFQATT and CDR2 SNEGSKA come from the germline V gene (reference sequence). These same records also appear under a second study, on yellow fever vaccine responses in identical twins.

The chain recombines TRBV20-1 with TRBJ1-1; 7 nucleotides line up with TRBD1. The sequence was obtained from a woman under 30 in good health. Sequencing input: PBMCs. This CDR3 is CSARRQGWSGTEAFF. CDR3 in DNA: TGCAGTGCTCGAAGACAGGGTTGGAGTGGCACTGAAGCTTTCTTT.